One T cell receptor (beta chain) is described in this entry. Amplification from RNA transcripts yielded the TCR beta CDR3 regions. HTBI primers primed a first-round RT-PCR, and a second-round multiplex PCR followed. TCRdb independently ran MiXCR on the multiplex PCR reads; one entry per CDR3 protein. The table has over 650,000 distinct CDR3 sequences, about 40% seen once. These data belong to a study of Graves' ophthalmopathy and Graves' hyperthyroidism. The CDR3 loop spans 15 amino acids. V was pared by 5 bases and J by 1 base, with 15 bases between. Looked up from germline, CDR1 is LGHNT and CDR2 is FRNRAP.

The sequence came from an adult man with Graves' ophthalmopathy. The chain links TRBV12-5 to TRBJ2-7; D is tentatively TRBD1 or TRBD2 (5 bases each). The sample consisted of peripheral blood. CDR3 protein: CASGRPSRESYEQYF. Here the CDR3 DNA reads TGTGCTAGTGGTCGTCCTTCCAGGGAGTCCTACGAGCAGTACTTC.